Below, 2 T cell receptor beta chains from the same sample are listed, as sequenced in a study of T cell responses to AZD1222 COVID-19 vaccine (dated by TCRdb to the early 2020s). This specimen's time point label, interpreted: baseline before first vaccination. Libraries were prepared through the immunoSEQ multiplex PCR assay. TCRdb carries this immuneACCESS record with in-frame sequences only. Its versions omit some clonotypes, under half of them owing to an unresolved V gene in the studies checked, with the rest unexplained. This sample holds approximately 110,000 clones; about nine tenths were observed only once. Together, the top ten hold 7.5% of the sample. The material was peripheral blood, obtained on day 0 of AZD1222 vaccination. The receptors come from an adult in good health.

The CDR3 bases are TGTGCCAGCAGCCAACTTCAGGGATCCTACACCGGGGAGCTGTTTTTT. It yields the protein CASSQLQGSYTGELFF. The V call is TRBV14, the J call TRBJ2-2, with a tentative D call TRBD1 (5 bases). Trimming shortened V by 2 bases and J by 3 bases, and 13 bases separated the two germline ends. In germline, CDR1 is SGHDN, CDR2 FVKESK. The CDR3 loop spans 16 amino acids.

With regard to this clone: Relative to the germline gene, one junction end is altered; a read error may explain this. The chain carries TRBV7-7 and TRBJ2-5; D ambiguous. CDR1 and CDR2 from the germline V gene are SSHAT and FNYEAQ (reference sequence). This CDR3 is built from 13 residues. CDR3 region: CASSLVGGQTQYF. CDR3 nucleotides: TGTGCTAGCAGCTTAGTTGGCGGTCAGACCCAGTACTTC.